This record covers a single TCR beta chain. What it binds is unknown. The data are from a study of shared clonotypes between healthy human individuals. Whole-study context: The study used three CD4 naive, three CD4 memory, two CD8 naive and one CD8 memory plate per donor.

It was about 190 ng DNA, some 30,000 T cell genomes, that sorted-subset replicate PCRs used. Profiling relied on immunoSEQ multiplex PCR, and the TCRdb table lists in-frame clones only, not all of them. There are approximately 600,000 clones in the sample; 90% to 95% occur only once, and over 0.09% lies in the top ten. General observations from the study: Shared across a few donors were around 5% of the naive CD4 clonotypes.

Germline V CDR1 and CDR2: SGHTS, YDEGEE. The CDR3 has 14 amino acids. V gave up 5 bases and J gave up 5 bases, with 14 bases separating them. Terminally differentiated effector memory CD45RA+ cells were excluded by CCR7 positive selection of CD45RO-negative cells. Everyone who donated was a Caucasian adult who lived in Nashville, Tennessee. This rearrangement joins TRBV5-8 to TRBJ2-1; D is perhaps TRBD1 (6 bases). Sequencing was done on a sample of naive CD8+ T cells sorted from blood. The clonotype originates from a woman aged 30 to 39 in good health. The CDR3 here is CASSAGTRHNEQFF. For the CDR3, the DNA is TGTGCCAGCAGTGCCGGGACACGCCACAATGAGCAGTTCTTC. Based on the CDR3 plus reference TRBV5-8 and TRBJ2-1, the full variable domain is EAGVTQSPTHLIKTRGQQATLRCSPISGHTSVYWYQQALGLGLQFLLWYDEGEERNRGNFPPRFSGRQFPNYSSELNVNALELEDSALYLCASSAGTRHNEQFFGPGTRLTVL.